The 5 T cell receptor beta chains listed next were all sequenced from one sample in a study of shared clonotypes between healthy human individuals. Selected positively for CCR7 and CD45RO-negative, naive CD8 cells excluded terminally differentiated effector memory CD45RA+ cells. Produced via immunoSEQ multiplex PCR; TCRdb's table is partial and in-frame only. Here the sample spans around 640,000 clones, approximately 96% being singletons. The sequenced sample consisted of naive CD8+ T cells sorted from blood. The receptors originated from a young woman in good health.

This chain links TRBV15 with TRBJ2-6; perhaps TRBD1 as D (6 bases). V was cut by 1 base and J by 2 bases, with 12 bases left in between. The CDR3 runs 17 residues. The germline V gene has CDR1 LNHNV and CDR2 YYDKDF (reference sequence). The CDR3 DNA reads as TGTGCCACCAGCAGAGTTCCAGGGGCAGCTGGGGCCAACGTCCTGACTTTC. Protein sequence: CATSRVPGAAGANVLTF.

Concerning this clone itself: Other nucleotide sequences from this sample produce the same CDR3. This chain links TRBV5-6 with TRBJ1-1; D remains unclear. Trimming removed 1 base from V and 4 bases from J, with 5 bases in between. This CDR3 spans 12 amino acids. Germline loops: CDR1 SGHDT, CDR2 YYEEEE. The CDR3 nucleotides are TGTGCCAGCAGCTTGTCCGGCACTGAAGCTTTCTTT. The encoded protein is CASSLSGTEAFF. The full variable domain, its missing parts supplied by reference TRBV5-6 and TRBJ1-1, is DAGVTQSPTHLIKTRGQQVTLRCSPKSGHDTVSWYQQALGQGPQFIFQYYEEEERQRGNFPDRFSGHQFPNYSSELNVNALLLGDSALYLCASSLSGTEAFFGQGTRLTVV.

The rearrangement links TRBV9 to TRBJ2-7; D is unresolved. In germline, CDR1 is SGDLS, CDR2 YYNGEE. The V end was cut by 0 bases, the J end by 6 bases, with 10 bases between. This CDR3 has 13 residues. This CDR3 is CASSVVVYGEQYF. The CDR3, as DNA: TGTGCCAGCAGCGTAGTAGTGTACGGCGAGCAGTACTTC.

J is TRBJ2-1 and V is TRBV7-7; TRBD2 agrees at 9 bases. The CDR3 length is 15 residues. V was clipped by 6 bases and J by 9 bases; unmatched bases: 12. From germline, CDR1 is SSHAT and CDR2 FNYEAQ (reference sequence). Written as DNA, the CDR3 is TGTGCCAGCAGTCTTAGCGGGAGAGGGCTAGGTGAGCAGTTCTTC. Its translation: CASSLSGRGLGEQFF.

The CDR3 spells CASKPGVNTGELFF. The CDR3 DNA follows: TGTGCCAGCAAACCGGGAGTTAACACCGGGGAGCTGTTTTTT. The chain carries TRBV27 and TRBJ2-2; TRBD2 is a possible D gene (6 bases). The V gene lost 7 bases and the J gene lost 2 bases, with 11 bases spanning the gap. Germline V gene sequence: CDR1 MNHEY, CDR2 SMNVEV (reference sequence). CDR3 size: 14 residues.